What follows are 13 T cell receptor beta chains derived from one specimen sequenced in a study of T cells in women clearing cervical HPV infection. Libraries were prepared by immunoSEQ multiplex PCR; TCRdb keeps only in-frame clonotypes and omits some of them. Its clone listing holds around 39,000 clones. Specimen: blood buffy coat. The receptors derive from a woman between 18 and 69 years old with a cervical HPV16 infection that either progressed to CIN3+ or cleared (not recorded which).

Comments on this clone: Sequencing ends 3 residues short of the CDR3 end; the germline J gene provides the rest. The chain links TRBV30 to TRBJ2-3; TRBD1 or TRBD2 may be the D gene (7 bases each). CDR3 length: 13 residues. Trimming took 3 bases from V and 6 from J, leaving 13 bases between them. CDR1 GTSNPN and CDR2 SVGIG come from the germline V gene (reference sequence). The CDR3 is CAWSQGEGDTQYF. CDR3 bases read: TGTGCCTGGAGCCAGGGGGAGGGGGATACG.

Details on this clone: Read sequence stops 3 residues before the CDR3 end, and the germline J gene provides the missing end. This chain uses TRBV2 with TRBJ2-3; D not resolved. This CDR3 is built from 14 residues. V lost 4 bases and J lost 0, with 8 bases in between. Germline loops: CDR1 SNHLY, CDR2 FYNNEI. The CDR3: CASSAVLSTDTQYF. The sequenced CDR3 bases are TGTGCCAGCAGTGCGGTCCTAAGCACAGATACG. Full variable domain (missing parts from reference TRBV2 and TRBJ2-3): EPEVTQTPSHQVTQMGQEVILRCVPISNHLYFYWYRQILGQKVEFLVSFYNNEISEKSEIFDDQFSVERPDGSNFTLKIRSTKLEDSAMYFCASSAVLSTDTQYFGPGTRLTVL.

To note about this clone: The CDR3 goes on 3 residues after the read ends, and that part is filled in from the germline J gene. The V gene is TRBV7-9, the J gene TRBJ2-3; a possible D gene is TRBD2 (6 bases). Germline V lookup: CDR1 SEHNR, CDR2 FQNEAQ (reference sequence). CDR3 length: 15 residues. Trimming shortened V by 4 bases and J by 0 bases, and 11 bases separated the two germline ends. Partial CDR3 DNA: TGTGCCAGCAGCTCGTCGGGGGAAAGCACAGATACG. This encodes CASSSSGESTDT. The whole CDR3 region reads CASSSSGESTDTQYF.

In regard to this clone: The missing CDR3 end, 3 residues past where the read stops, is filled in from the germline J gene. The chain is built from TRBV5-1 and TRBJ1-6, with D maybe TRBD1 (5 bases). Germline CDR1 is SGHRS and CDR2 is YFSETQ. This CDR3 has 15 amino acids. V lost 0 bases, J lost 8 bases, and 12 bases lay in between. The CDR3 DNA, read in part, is TGCGCCAGCAGCTTGGGAGCAGGGTACGATTCACCC. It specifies CASSLGAGYDSP. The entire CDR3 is CASSLGAGYDSPLHF.

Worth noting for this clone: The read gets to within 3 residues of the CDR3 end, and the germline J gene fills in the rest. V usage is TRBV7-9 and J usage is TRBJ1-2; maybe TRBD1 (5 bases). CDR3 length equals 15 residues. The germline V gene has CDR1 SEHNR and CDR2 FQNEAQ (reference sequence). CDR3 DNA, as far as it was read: TGTGCCAGCAGCTTAGCGCGGTCCATGACAGATACC. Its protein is CASSLARSMTDT. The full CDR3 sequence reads CASSLARSMTDTYTF.

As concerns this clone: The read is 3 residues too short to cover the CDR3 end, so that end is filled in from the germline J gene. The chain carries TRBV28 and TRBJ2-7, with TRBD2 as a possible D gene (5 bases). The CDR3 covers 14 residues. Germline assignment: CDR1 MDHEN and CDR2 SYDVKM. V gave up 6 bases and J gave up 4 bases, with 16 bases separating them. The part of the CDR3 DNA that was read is TGTGCCAGCAGCCCGAGACTAAATAATTACGAG. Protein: CASSPRLNNYE. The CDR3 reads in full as CASSPRLNNYEQYF.

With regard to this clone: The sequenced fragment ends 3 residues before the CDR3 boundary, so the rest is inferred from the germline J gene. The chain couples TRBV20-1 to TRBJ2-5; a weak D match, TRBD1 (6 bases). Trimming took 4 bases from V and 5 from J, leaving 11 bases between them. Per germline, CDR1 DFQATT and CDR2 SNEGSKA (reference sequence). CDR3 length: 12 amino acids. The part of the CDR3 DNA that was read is TGCAGTGCTACCCCTAGGGGGGAGACC. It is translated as CSATPRGET. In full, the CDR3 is CSATPRGETQYF.

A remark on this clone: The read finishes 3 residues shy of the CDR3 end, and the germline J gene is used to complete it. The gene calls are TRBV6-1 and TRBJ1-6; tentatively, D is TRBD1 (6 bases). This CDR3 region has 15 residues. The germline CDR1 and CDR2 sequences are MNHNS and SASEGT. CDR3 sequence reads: CASSEGQAPEGALHF. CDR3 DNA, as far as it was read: TGTGCCAGCAGTGAAGGACAGGCGCCGGAGGGGGCC.

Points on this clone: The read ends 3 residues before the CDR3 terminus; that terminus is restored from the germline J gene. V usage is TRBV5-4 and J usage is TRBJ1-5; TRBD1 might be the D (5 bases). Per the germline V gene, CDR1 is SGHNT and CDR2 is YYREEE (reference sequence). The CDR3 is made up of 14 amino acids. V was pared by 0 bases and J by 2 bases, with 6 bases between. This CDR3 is CASSLGRGNQPQHF. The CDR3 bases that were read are TGTGCCAGCAGCTTGGGCAGGGGCAATCAGCCC. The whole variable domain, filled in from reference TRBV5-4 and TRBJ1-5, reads ETGVTQSPTHLIKTRGQQVTLRCSSQSGHNTVSWYQQALGQGPQFIFQYYREEENGRGNFPPRFSGLQFPNYSSELNVNALELDDSALYLCASSLGRGNQPQHFGDGTRLSIL.

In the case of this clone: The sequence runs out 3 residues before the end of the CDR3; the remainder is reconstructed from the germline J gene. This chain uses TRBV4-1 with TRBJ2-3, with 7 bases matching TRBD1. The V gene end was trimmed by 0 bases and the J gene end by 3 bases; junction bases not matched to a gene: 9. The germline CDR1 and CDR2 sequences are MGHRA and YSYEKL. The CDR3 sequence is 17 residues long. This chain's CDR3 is CASSQDETGLVTDTQYF. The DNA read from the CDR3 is TGCGCCAGCAGCCAAGACGAGACAGGGTTGGTGACAGATACG.

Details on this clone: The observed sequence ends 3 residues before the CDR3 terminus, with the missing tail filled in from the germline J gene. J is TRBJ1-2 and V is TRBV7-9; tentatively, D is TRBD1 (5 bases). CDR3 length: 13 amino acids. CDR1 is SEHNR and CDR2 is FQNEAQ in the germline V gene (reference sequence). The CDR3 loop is CASRTSGGDTYTF. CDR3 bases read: TGTGCCAGCAGGACTAGCGGGGGGGATACC.

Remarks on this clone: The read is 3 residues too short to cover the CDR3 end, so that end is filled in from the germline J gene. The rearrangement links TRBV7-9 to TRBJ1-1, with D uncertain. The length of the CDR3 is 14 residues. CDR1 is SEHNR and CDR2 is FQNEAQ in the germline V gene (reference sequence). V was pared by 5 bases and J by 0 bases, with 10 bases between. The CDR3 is CASSPGQMNTEAFF. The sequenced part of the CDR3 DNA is TGTGCCAGCAGCCCCGGTCAAATGAACACTGAA.

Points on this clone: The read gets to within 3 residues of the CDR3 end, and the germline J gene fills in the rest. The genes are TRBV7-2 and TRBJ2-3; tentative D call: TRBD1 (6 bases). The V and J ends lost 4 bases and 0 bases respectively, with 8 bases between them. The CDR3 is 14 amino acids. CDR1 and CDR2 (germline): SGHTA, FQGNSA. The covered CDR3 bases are TGTGCCAGCAGCTCCGGACAGAGCACAGATACG. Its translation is CASSSGQSTDT. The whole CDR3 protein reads CASSSGQSTDTQYF.